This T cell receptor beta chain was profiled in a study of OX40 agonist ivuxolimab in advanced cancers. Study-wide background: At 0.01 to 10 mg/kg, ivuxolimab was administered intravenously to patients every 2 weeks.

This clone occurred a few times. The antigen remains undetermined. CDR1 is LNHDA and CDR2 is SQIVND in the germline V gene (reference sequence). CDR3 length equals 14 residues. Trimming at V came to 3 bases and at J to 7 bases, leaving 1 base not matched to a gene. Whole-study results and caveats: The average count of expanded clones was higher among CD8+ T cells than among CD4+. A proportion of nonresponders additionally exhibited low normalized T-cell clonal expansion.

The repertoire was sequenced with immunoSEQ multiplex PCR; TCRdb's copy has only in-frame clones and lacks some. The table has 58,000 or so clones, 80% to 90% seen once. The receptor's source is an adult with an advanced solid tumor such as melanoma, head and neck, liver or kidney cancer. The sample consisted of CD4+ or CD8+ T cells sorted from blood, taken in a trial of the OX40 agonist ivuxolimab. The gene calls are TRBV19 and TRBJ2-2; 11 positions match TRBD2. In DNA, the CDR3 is TGTGCCAGTAGTATCGGACTAGCGGGCGGGGAGCTGTTTTTT. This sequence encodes CASSIGLAGGELFF.